These 14 T cell receptor beta chains originate from one sample sequenced in a study of PD-L1 blockade in urothelial cancer. Time point reported: peripheral blood 6 weeks after treatment start. Profiling relied on immunoSEQ multiplex PCR, and the TCRdb table lists in-frame clones only, not all of them. The sample includes roughly 100,000 clones, approximately 87% of them seen just once. This specimen consisted of PBMCs, obtained around atezolizumab (anti-PD-L1) treatment. Receptors were obtained from a man between 65 and 79 years old with urothelial cancer.

This clone showed up just once. The genes are TRBV19 and TRBJ2-7, with 15 positions matching TRBD2. This CDR3 region has 15 residues. The trim removed 6 bases at V and 7 bases at J, leaving 7 bases unmatched. Per the germline V gene, CDR1 is LNHDA and CDR2 is SQIVND (reference sequence). In nucleotides, the CDR3 is TGTGCCAGTAGGAGGACTAGCGGGGGGGCAGGGGAGCAGTACTTC. Protein product: CASRRTSGGAGEQYF.

This clone was found a few times. The rearrangement links TRBV5-4 to TRBJ1-2; 8 bases fit TRBD1. V dropped 4 bases and J dropped 3; count of bases not matched to a gene: 2. CDR3 length: 13 residues. From germline, CDR1 is SGHNT and CDR2 YYREEE (reference sequence). The CDR3 region is CASSMDRDYGYTF. The CDR3 bases are TGTGCCAGCAGCATGGACAGGGACTATGGCTACACCTTC.

The chain links TRBV7-7 to TRBJ2-2, with D tentatively TRBD2 (5 bases). This CDR3 is built from 17 residues. V lost 1 base to trimming and J lost 2 bases, with 14 bases between them. The germline V gene has CDR1 SSHAT and CDR2 FNYEAQ (reference sequence). The CDR3 nucleotides are TGTGCCAGCAGCTTAGGAGTCAGCGGTCTTAACACCGGGGAGCTGTTTTTT. This encodes CASSLGVSGLNTGELFF.

This clone was observed a handful of times. In DNA form, the CDR3 reads TGTGCCAGCAGTGAAGCGTTCGTCTCAGATGGGACAGACTACGAGCAGTACTTC. Translated, it gives CASSEAFVSDGTDYEQYF. V gene TRBV6-1 combines with J gene TRBJ2-7, with 7 nucleotides matching TRBD1. The CDR3 contains 18 residues. The V and J ends lost 0 bases and 3 bases, in that order; junction bases with no gene match: 14. Germline values: CDR1 MNHNS, CDR2 SASEGT.

This rearrangement joins TRBV11-3 to TRBJ2-7; D might be TRBD2 (5 bases). This CDR3 has 12 amino acids. CDR1 and CDR2 (germline): SGHNT, YENEEA. Trimming took 5 bases from V and 7 from J, leaving 12 bases between them. CDR3 residues: CASSLSEGEQYF. DNA for the CDR3: TGTGCCAGCAGCCTGAGCGAGGGTGAGCAGTACTTC.

The V call is TRBV6-5, the J call TRBJ2-7, with TRBD2 as a possible D gene (7 bases). Germline values: CDR1 MNHEY, CDR2 SVGAGI. The V end was cut by 4 bases, the J end by 11 bases, with 18 bases between. CDR3 length: 13 amino acids. The CDR3 DNA follows: TGTGCCAGCAGTTTATCCAGGGGAGGGAGGGAGTACTTC. This sequence encodes CASSLSRGGREYF.

The genes are TRBV30 and TRBJ2-3; 8 bases line up with TRBD2. The CDR3 covers 13 residues. CDR1 and CDR2 (germline): GTSNPN, SVGIG (reference sequence). The V gene end was trimmed by 4 bases and the J gene end by 4 bases; junction bases not matched to a gene: 4. The CDR3 protein is CAWNREGPDTQYF. The CDR3 DNA reads TGTGCCTGGAATCGGGAGGGCCCAGATACGCAGTATTTT.

CDR3 region: CASSPQGGYEQYF. CDR3 sequence (DNA): TGTGCCAGCAGCCCACAGGGGGGGTACGAGCAGTACTTC. The V call is TRBV9, the J call TRBJ2-7; D is perhaps TRBD1 (8 bases). Looked up from germline, CDR1 is SGDLS and CDR2 is YYNGEE. V lost 4 bases, J lost 4 bases, and 12 bases lay in between. There are 13 residues in the CDR3.

This clone has only a few counts. V gene TRBV19 combines with J gene TRBJ1-2, with 8 bases identical to TRBD1. The CDR3 runs 16 residues. Trimming removed 7 bases from V and 7 bases from J; junction bases left unmatched: 17. Germline-derived CDR1 and CDR2 are LNHDA and SQIVND (reference sequence). Here the CDR3 reads CASTPEGAQGAAGYTF. The DNA of the CDR3 is TGTGCCAGTACTCCTGAGGGGGCCCAGGGGGCTGCTGGCTACACCTTC.

The V and J genes are TRBV19 and TRBJ1-2; possible D gene TRBD1, 5 bases. Trimming stripped 9 bases from V and 4 bases from J, with 24 bases between. Germline-derived CDR1 and CDR2 are LNHDA and SQIVND (reference sequence). The CDR3 has 16 amino acids. This CDR3 is CASQRFSGEPFYGYTF. The CDR3 region has the DNA TGTGCCAGCCAACGATTTTCGGGGGAACCCTTCTATGGCTACACCTTC.

The chain couples TRBV6-5 to TRBJ2-1; unclear D gene. The CDR3 runs to 14 residues. CDR1 and CDR2 from the germline V gene are MNHEY and SVGAGI. V lost 0 bases and J lost 9, with 12 bases in between. The CDR3 is CASSYSRRISEQFF. Written as DNA, the CDR3 is TGTGCCAGCAGTTACTCGAGGAGAATTAGTGAGCAGTTCTTC.

The rearrangement uses TRBV15 and TRBJ2-5; possibly TRBD1 for D (6 bases). This CDR3 comprises 14 residues. The V gene lost 3 bases and the J gene lost 2 bases, with 10 bases spanning the gap. Germline assignment: CDR1 LNHNV and CDR2 YYDKDF (reference sequence). CDR3 sequence: CATSSRGIQETQYF. The CDR3 DNA reads TGTGCCACCAGCAGCAGGGGAATACAAGAGACCCAGTACTTC.

This rearrangement joins TRBV2 to TRBJ1-5; possible D gene TRBD1, 5 bases. CDR3 length: 16 amino acids. The ends were cut back, 3 bases at V and 0 bases at J, with 12 bases in the middle. Germline V gives CDR1 SNHLY, CDR2 FYNNEI. CDR3 DNA: TGTGCCAGCAGTGAGGGATGGGGGGATAGCAATCAGCCCCAGCATTTT. Translated: CASSEGWGDSNQPQHF.

The table lists this clone with a count of one. The chain employs TRBV19 and TRBJ2-7; 8 bases are shared with TRBD2. Germline V gene lookup returns CDR1 LNHDA and CDR2 SQIVND (reference sequence). The CDR3 consists of 15 residues. The V segment lost 7 bases and the J segment 5 bases; nucleotides outside the gene matches: 13. CDR3 sequence (DNA): TGTGCCAGTACCCCCCGGGAGGGGATACTCAACGAGCAGTACTTC. It is translated as CASTPREGILNEQYF.